This entry lists 10 T cell receptor beta chains sequenced from one sample in a study of shared clonotypes between healthy human individuals. The data were produced by immunoSEQ multiplex PCR, yet TCRdb's version contains in-frame clones alone and is incomplete. Of approximately 1.5 million clones listed, approximately 98.5% were seen once; the top ten hold around 0.33%. Source material: naive CD4+ T cells sorted from blood. Subset defined: CD45RA+ positively selected. The receptors here all came from a man aged 25 to 45 in good health.

Of note for this clone: This sample includes further DNA sequences coding for the same CDR3. The chain carries TRBV28 and TRBJ1-2; the D is unclear. Trimming removed 3 bases at V and 2 bases at J, with 7 bases between. This CDR3 contains 13 residues. Per germline, CDR1 MDHEN and CDR2 SYDVKM. The DNA for the CDR3 is TGTGCCAGCAGTTTGGCAGGAAACTATGGCTACACCTTC. Translating gives CASSLAGNYGYTF.

This sequence joins TRBV19 and TRBJ1-2; 8 nucleotides line up with TRBD1. The CDR3 is 14 residues long. After removal of 4 bases from V and 1 base from J, the junction contained 2 bases not matched to a gene. Germline CDR1 reads LNHDA; CDR2 reads SQIVND (reference sequence). This CDR3 reads CASSTGGSNYGYTF. The CDR3, as DNA: TGTGCCAGTAGTACAGGGGGCAGTAACTATGGCTACACCTTC.

The chain uses TRBV6-5 and TRBJ1-2; D uncertain. This CDR3 has 12 residues. Germline V gene sequence: CDR1 MNHEY, CDR2 SVGAGI. V lost 3 bases, J lost 7 bases, and 9 bases lay in between. The CDR3 loop is CASSYGGFGYTF. The CDR3 nucleotides read TGTGCCAGCAGTTATGGAGGGTTTGGCTACACCTTC.

Of note for this clone: Distinct nucleotide sequences in the sample also encode this CDR3. The chain links TRBV5-1 to TRBJ2-2, with 9 bases that match TRBD1. V lost 7 bases, J lost 1 base, and 2 bases stayed unmatched. Germline V lookup: CDR1 SGHRS, CDR2 YFSETQ. The CDR3 contains 14 residues. The CDR3 spells CASSTGGNTGELFF. The CDR3 DNA reads TGCGCCAGCTCGACAGGGGGGAACACCGGGGAGCTGTTTTTT.

The chain uses TRBV7-9 and TRBJ2-2; D is undetermined. V shed 3 bases and J shed 1 base, with 6 bases lying between them. The CDR3 has 14 residues. Germline V gene lookup returns CDR1 SEHNR and CDR2 FQNEAQ (reference sequence). The CDR3 loop reads CASSFGVNTGELFF. The CDR3 nucleotides are TGTGCCAGCAGCTTTGGAGTGAACACCGGGGAGCTGTTTTTT. The variable domain in full, with the rest retrieved from reference TRBV7-9 and TRBJ2-2, is DTGVSQNPRHKITKRGQNVTFRCDPISEHNRLYWYRQTLGQGPEFLTYFQNEAQLEKSRLLSDRFSAERPKGSFSTLEIQRTEQGDSAMYLCASSFGVNTGELFFGEGSRLTVL.

This clone has a single count. This chain connects TRBV7-2 to TRBJ2-3; unclear D gene. The CDR3 extends over 15 amino acids. Germline loops: CDR1 SGHTA, CDR2 FQGNSA. V was pared by 0 bases and J by 1 base, with 8 bases between. CDR3: CASSLARARTDTQYF. CDR3 coding DNA: TGTGCCAGCAGCTTAGCCCGGGCGCGCACAGATACGCAGTATTTT.

This rearrangement joins TRBV19 to TRBJ2-1, with D possibly TRBD2 on 5 matching bases. Trimming removed 5 bases from V and 10 bases from J, with 18 bases in between. The CDR3 length is 14 residues. From germline, CDR1 is LNHDA and CDR2 SQIVND (reference sequence). Here the CDR3 DNA reads TGTGCCAGTAGTGTAATCCGAGGGAATAGCGAGCAGTTCTTC. This gives the protein CASSVIRGNSEQFF. The full variable domain, completed using reference TRBV19 and TRBJ2-1, is DGGITQSPKYLFRKEGQNVTLSCEQNLNHDAMYWYRQDPGQGLRLIYYSQIVNDFQKGDIAEGYSVSREKKESFPLTVTSAQKNPTAFYLCASSVIRGNSEQFFGPGTRLTVL.

This chain uses TRBV7-2 with TRBJ1-5; D may be TRBD1 (5 bases). This CDR3 contains 13 residues. CDR1 and CDR2 (germline): SGHTA, FQGNSA. With 1 base removed from V and 6 bases from J, the gap between germline ends came to 7 bases. In DNA form, the CDR3 reads TGTGCCAGCAGCTTAGTAGGGGTTCAGCCCCAGCATTTT. It yields the protein CASSLVGVQPQHF.

The V call is TRBV5-1, the J call TRBJ2-7; D call uncertain. This CDR3 spans 14 amino acids. CDR1 SGHRS and CDR2 YFSETQ come from the germline V gene. Deletions cut 2 bases from V and 2 bases from J, with 11 bases between. For the CDR3, the DNA is TGCGCCAGCAGCTTAACTGCACCGACCTACGAGCAGTACTTC. This codes for CASSLTAPTYEQYF.

V and J are TRBV5-6 and TRBJ2-1, with D perhaps given as TRBD1 or TRBD2 (5 bases each). Per germline, CDR1 SGHDT and CDR2 YYEEEE. The V end was cut by 1 base, the J end by 5 bases, with 16 bases between. The CDR3 sequence is 16 residues long. For the CDR3, the DNA is TGTGCCAGCAGCTTGTGGTCCGGGACGGTTAACAATGAGCAGTTCTTC. Its protein product is CASSLWSGTVNNEQFF.